This T cell receptor (beta chain) was retrieved from a study of vaccination and CD4 T cells after COVID-19 (dated by TCRdb to the early 2020s). A note on the overall study: SARS-CoV-2 positivity had been established in the convalescent patients by nasal swab PCR, and mild disease was recorded in several of these patients and severe disease in one. Six males and four females were included in the convalescent cohort, with two Hispanic individuals, seven Caucasians, two Asians and one multiracial person represented. The time from the second vaccine dose to post-vaccine blood sampling had a median of roughly 70 days and ranged from about 14 to 241 days. Post-COVID blood samples were collected from convalescent patients a median of approximately 100 days after diagnosis, with a range of roughly 30 to 161 days. For stimulating the cultures, overlapping spike peptide pools were used, derived from SARS-CoV-2 as well as from the common cold coronaviruses HCoV-NL63, HCoV-OC43 and HCoV-229E. In ten to eleven COVID-19 convalescent patients and several infection-naive healthy vaccine recipients, researchers compared the spike-specific CD4+ TCR repertoire from before mRNA vaccination with the repertoire from after. Two doses of either the Pfizer-BioNTech BNT162b2 vaccine (n=8) or the Moderna mRNA-1273 vaccine (n=2) were administered to participants. In control cultures, a CEFX viral epitope pool was used as positive control, an HIV-1 Nef peptide pool was used as negative control, or no peptide was added. The paper as a whole reports these results and caveats: The number of convalescent patients in the study was relatively small, and the study did not examine early timepoints following natural infection. Among the post-vaccine SARS-CoV-2-reactive clones in convalescent patients, a median approximately 90% showed up only after vaccination, which suggests vaccine-specific priming. Although the median number of SARS-CoV-2-reactive clonotypes went up from 20 to 25 after infection to 35 to 40 after vaccination, the increase was not significant. Nearly all vaccine-specific clones in convalescent patients (304 of 307) were mono-reactive for SARS-CoV-2 spike rather than cross-reactive with common cold coronaviruses.

A remark on this clonotype: Its antigen remains undetermined. No qualities accompany the bases; no much larger clone lies one base away.

In light of the paper, this sample's treatment or condition label describes: roughly 10-day PBMC culture with coronavirus spike peptide pools or control peptides (ViraFEST assay). To expand antigen-specific T cells with peptide pools and then pick out the expanded clonotypes through TCR sequencing, the study relied on the ViraFEST assay. Positive SARS-CoV-2 PCR tests in the convalescent patients dated from March to December 2020, before Alpha, Beta and Delta variants emerged in the United States. Each well held more than 1.5 million PBMCs cultured in IMDM containing roughly 5.5% human AB serum and about 10 IU/ml IL-2, with around 9.7 ug/ml peptide pools added. Half of the culture medium was replaced with fresh IL-2-containing medium on days 3 and 7. CD4+ T cells were isolated after about 10 days of culture through negative selection using the EasySep CD4+ T cell isolation kit. Ficoll-Paque Plus gradient centrifugation was used to isolate PBMCs from whole blood, and the isolated PBMCs were then either used fresh or cryopreserved at -140C. In general, triplicate wells were set up for every culture condition.

The library was obtained by PCR. DNA from cultured CD4+ T cells underwent TCR sequencing with the Oncomine TCR Beta short-read assay at the Johns Hopkins FTIC core. The QIAamp micro DNA kit was used to extract genomic DNA from the cultured CD4+ T cells. Oncomine TCR Beta libraries made from cultured CD4+ T cells were pooled using unique dual indexes and sequenced on an Illumina iSeq 100. In the original analysis: Non-productive sequences were removed, and CDR3s not starting with C, not ending with F or W, or shorter than 7 amino acids were discarded. Antigen-specific clonotypes were identified with the MANAFEST web application by comparing peptide-stimulated wells with reference and other culture wells. To be called positive, a clone needed an FDR below 0.05, an odds ratio above 5, and a productive frequency above 0.1% in at least two of three replicate wells. Clonotypes that were significantly expanded in both SARS-CoV-2 spike wells and at least one common cold coronavirus spike condition were defined as cross-reactive. Similarity between CDR3 sequences was evaluated in R version 3.6.1 using Levenshtein distances (stringdist) and unrooted phylogenetic trees (ape). Using fastp trimming at Q25 and MiXCR clonotype assembly, TCRdb reanalyzed the public sequencing data and kept in-frame beta chains. Rows are combined by CDR3 protein, so each entry shows the most common genes and DNA. The V and J calls and clone size come from TCRdb's table, not from the authors' own analysis. This sample has 13,000 or so distinct CDR3 sequences in its table, and 65% to 75% of those were observed once. The biggest ten clones account for approximately 31% of the sample.

CDR1 and CDR2, looked up from the germline V gene, are SNHLY and FYNNEI. The CDR3 numbers 15 residues from cysteine through phenylalanine. The kept DNA is CDR3 alone, 45 bases in frame from the first base. The junction carries 17 bases between V and J, which are trimmed by 6 bases and 5 bases respectively. The sample taken for sequencing was CD4+ T cells from blood, cultured in vitro. The clonotype originates from a human donor who had recovered from COVID-19. The chain employs TRBV2 and TRBJ1-5; matching of 5 bases hints at TRBD1 as the D gene. The CDR3 region reads CASRGDGLRDQPQHF. The DNA sequence follows: TGTGCCAGCAGGGGGGACGGACTAAGAGATCAGCCCCAGCATTTT. The full variable domain, with segments outside the CDR3 supplied by the reference TRBV2 and TRBJ1-5 proteins, appears as EPEVTQTPSHQVTQMGQEVILRCVPISNHLYFYWYRQILGQKVEFLVSFYNNEISEKSEIFDDQFSVERPDGSNFTLKIRSTKLEDSAMYFCASRGDGLRDQPQHFGDGTRLSIL.